This TCR beta chain was found in a study of somatic mutations in cytotoxic T cells in rheumatoid arthritis. Method: immunoSEQ multiplex PCR; TCRdb's copy keeps in-frame clones and lacks some. Among around 12,000 clones, roughly 85% were seen once, and the ten largest hold approximately 33%. What was sequenced was CD8+ T cells sorted from blood. The receptor comes from an adult with rheumatoid arthritis.

The CDR3 sequence is CASSQVYLAGGLETQYF. As DNA, the CDR3 is TGTGCCAGCAGCCAAGTTTACCTGGCAGGGGGCTTAGAGACCCAGTACTTC. This chain links TRBV14 with TRBJ2-5; 8 bases fit TRBD1. The CDR3 is 17 residues long. The V gene end was trimmed by 1 base and the J gene end by 4 bases; junction bases not matched to a gene: 11. Per the germline V gene, CDR1 is SGHDN and CDR2 is FVKESK.